A selection of T cell receptor beta chains follows, all from one sample in a study of blood T cell repertoires in COVID-19. Libraries were prepared by immunoSEQ multiplex PCR; TCRdb keeps only in-frame clonotypes and omits some of them. This sample has some 320,000 clones, with roughly nine tenths found just once. Sequenced material: PBMCs or T cells enriched from blood (not recorded which). These receptors all stem from a woman aged 30 to 39 who had been exposed to COVID-19. Both conserved end residues are part of each CDR3. The order of the fields is V gene, clone size, D gene, J gene, CDR3 DNA, CDR3 protein. The D gene is left open where the match is weak. Rows may omit the clone size; those that give it use once, few, many or a size class.

v_call: TRBV20-1; clone_size: -; d_call: -; j_call: TRBJ1-5; cdr3_nt: TGCAGTGCTAGTGGAGGGAAGCATAGCAATCAGCCCCAGCATTTT; cdr3_aa: CSASGGKHSNQPQHF
v_call: TRBV13; clone_size: -; d_call: -; j_call: TRBJ2-1; cdr3_nt: TGTGCCAGCAGCTTATCCCTCGGGATAAGGTTCTTC; cdr3_aa: CASSLSLGIRFF
v_call: TRBV6-5; clone_size: -; d_call: TRBD1; j_call: TRBJ1-2; cdr3_nt: TGTGCCAGCAGTACCTGGGACAGGGCTTATGGCTACACCTTC; cdr3_aa: CASSTWDRAYGYTF
v_call: TRBV10-3; clone_size: -; d_call: -; j_call: TRBJ2-3; cdr3_nt: TGTGCCATCAGCGTTTCCCGGGACATACTCACAGATACGCAGTATTTT; cdr3_aa: CAISVSRDILTDTQYF
v_call: TRBV9; clone_size: once; d_call: TRBD1; j_call: TRBJ2-5; cdr3_nt: TGTGCCAGCAGCCAACGGACAGGGGCCCTACAAGAGACCCAGTACTTC; cdr3_aa: CASSQRTGALQETQYF
v_call: TRBV5-1; clone_size: -; d_call: TRBD2; j_call: TRBJ2-7; cdr3_nt: TGCGCCAGCAGCCCCACGGGACTAGACCCTTACGAGCAGTACTTC; cdr3_aa: CASSPTGLDPYEQYF
v_call: TRBV5-1; clone_size: -; d_call: -; j_call: TRBJ1-1; cdr3_nt: TGCGCCAGCAGCTTCAATCAGAACACTGAAGCTTTCTTT; cdr3_aa: CASSFNQNTEAFF
v_call: TRBV11-2; clone_size: -; d_call: -; j_call: TRBJ1-6; cdr3_nt: TGTGCCAGCAGCTCCCCGCGGGGGTCACCCCTCCACTTT; cdr3_aa: CASSSPRGSPLHF
v_call: TRBV5-5; clone_size: once; d_call: -; j_call: TRBJ1-4; cdr3_nt: TGTGCCAGCAGCTCGTTTAACGGGGAAAAACTGTTTTTT; cdr3_aa: CASSSFNGEKLFF
v_call: TRBV10-3; clone_size: once; d_call: -; j_call: TRBJ1-2; cdr3_nt: TGTGCCATCACCCCGGACAGATATGGCTACACCTTC; cdr3_aa: CAITPDRYGYTF
v_call: TRBV5-1; clone_size: -; d_call: -; j_call: TRBJ2-1; cdr3_nt: TGCGCCAGCAGCTTGGCTGGGTCCGGGTTCGAGCAGTTCTTC; cdr3_aa: CASSLAGSGFEQFF
v_call: TRBV7-9; clone_size: -; d_call: TRBD1; j_call: TRBJ2-2; cdr3_nt: TGTGCCAGCAGCGTCGGACAGGAGTACACCGGGGAGCTGTTTTTT; cdr3_aa: CASSVGQEYTGELFF
v_call: TRBV7-2; clone_size: once; d_call: TRBD2; j_call: TRBJ2-5; cdr3_nt: TGTGCCAGCAGCTCCGGGGGACTAGCGGGGCGGGAGACCCAGTACTTC; cdr3_aa: CASSSGGLAGRETQYF
v_call: TRBV2; clone_size: -; d_call: -; j_call: TRBJ1-6; cdr3_nt: TGTGCCAGCAGTGTGGGGCAGGGCGGCCGGTTTAATTCACCCCTCCACTTT; cdr3_aa: CASSVGQGGRFNSPLHF
v_call: TRBV19; clone_size: -; d_call: -; j_call: TRBJ1-1; cdr3_nt: TGTGCCAGTAGTATACAGGGAGGCACTGAAGCTTTCTTT; cdr3_aa: CASSIQGGTEAFF
v_call: TRBV10-3; clone_size: -; d_call: TRBD1; j_call: TRBJ1-2; cdr3_nt: TGTGCCATCAGTGCGACGGAGGGACAGGGGATCTATGGCTACACCTTC; cdr3_aa: CAISATEGQGIYGYTF
v_call: TRBV11-2; clone_size: -; d_call: -; j_call: TRBJ1-6; cdr3_nt: TGTGCCAGCAGCCAAGTCAGCCGCAGCGGGAGGTCACCCCTCCACTTT; cdr3_aa: CASSQVSRSGRSPLHF
v_call: TRBV7-6; clone_size: once; d_call: -; j_call: TRBJ1-6; cdr3_nt: TGTGCCAGCAGCTTAAGCGAGATAAGTAATTCACCCCTCCACTTT; cdr3_aa: CASSLSEISNSPLHF
v_call: TRBV19; clone_size: once; d_call: -; j_call: TRBJ1-6; cdr3_nt: TGTGCCAGTAGGCACAGCACTCATTCACCCCTCCACTTT; cdr3_aa: CASRHSTHSPLHF
v_call: TRBV7-2; clone_size: -; d_call: -; j_call: TRBJ1-4; cdr3_nt: TGTGCCAGCAGCTTAGCGCTTCGACAGCTAAGCAAGGGTAATGAAAAACTGTTTTTT; cdr3_aa: CASSLALRQLSKGNEKLFF
v_call: TRBV5-7; clone_size: -; d_call: TRBD1; j_call: TRBJ1-6; cdr3_nt: TGTGCCAGCAGCTTAACCAATGGCGGGACAGGGCATTCACCCCTCCACTTT; cdr3_aa: CASSLTNGGTGHSPLHF
v_call: TRBV4-3; clone_size: -; d_call: -; j_call: TRBJ1-6; cdr3_nt: TGCGCCAGCAGCCAAATTAACCAGAATAATTCACCCCTCCACTTT; cdr3_aa: CASSQINQNNSPLHF
v_call: TRBV7-9; clone_size: -; d_call: TRBD1; j_call: TRBJ2-5; cdr3_nt: TGTGCCAGCAGCCCTACCCGGGACAGGGGGGGAGAGACCCAGTACTTC; cdr3_aa: CASSPTRDRGGETQYF
v_call: TRBV10-3; clone_size: -; d_call: TRBD2; j_call: TRBJ2-3; cdr3_nt: TGTGCCATCAGTGAGTCTCCGGGACTAGCTCGCACAGATACGCAGTATTTT; cdr3_aa: CAISESPGLARTDTQYF
v_call: TRBV24-1; clone_size: -; d_call: TRBD1; j_call: TRBJ2-1; cdr3_nt: TGTGCCACCAGTGATCACCCGGGACAGGGTCGCTCCTACAATGAGCAGTTCTTC; cdr3_aa: CATSDHPGQGRSYNEQFF
v_call: TRBV24-1; clone_size: -; d_call: -; j_call: TRBJ2-3; cdr3_nt: TGTGCCACCAGTGACCGCAGGGTTGGAGATACGCAGTATTTT; cdr3_aa: CATSDRRVGDTQYF
v_call: TRBV18; clone_size: -; d_call: -; j_call: TRBJ1-4; cdr3_nt: TGTGCCAGCTCACCGACAGTGCGCAATGAAAAACTGTTTTTT; cdr3_aa: CASSPTVRNEKLFF
v_call: TRBV11-3; clone_size: -; d_call: -; j_call: TRBJ2-1; cdr3_nt: TGTGCCAGCAGCCATACGGGTCGGCTTCATAGGGGAAATGAGCAGTTCTTC; cdr3_aa: CASSHTGRLHRGNEQFF
v_call: TRBV18; clone_size: -; d_call: -; j_call: TRBJ2-1; cdr3_nt: TGTGCCAGCTCACCCCAGGACAATGAGCAGTTCTTC; cdr3_aa: CASSPQDNEQFF
v_call: TRBV4-1; clone_size: -; d_call: TRBD2; j_call: TRBJ2-1; cdr3_nt: TGCGCCAGCAGCCAAGAGTGGCGGGGGGTGGATGAGCAGTTCTTC; cdr3_aa: CASSQEWRGVDEQFF
v_call: TRBV29-1; clone_size: -; d_call: TRBD1; j_call: TRBJ2-1; cdr3_nt: TGCAGCGTGATCGAGACGGCCGGGACAGAATCCTACAATGAGCAGTTCTTC; cdr3_aa: CSVIETAGTESYNEQFF
v_call: TRBV7-2; clone_size: -; d_call: -; j_call: TRBJ2-5; cdr3_nt: TGTGCCAGCAGCTTACAGGGTAGGGGTTACCAAGAGACCCAGTACTTC; cdr3_aa: CASSLQGRGYQETQYF
v_call: TRBV2; clone_size: -; d_call: TRBD1; j_call: TRBJ1-2; cdr3_nt: TGTGCCAGCAGTGAAGCGGGAGCAGGGGGCAGGCGCTACACCTTC; cdr3_aa: CASSEAGAGGRRYTF
v_call: TRBV16; clone_size: -; d_call: -; j_call: TRBJ1-5; cdr3_nt: TGTGCCAGCAGCCCCCCGGGGGTCCGCAATCAGCCCCAGCATTTT; cdr3_aa: CASSPPGVRNQPQHF
v_call: TRBV7-2; clone_size: -; d_call: -; j_call: TRBJ1-1; cdr3_nt: TGTGCCAGCAGAAGGGGAGGAGTGAACACTGAAGCTTTCTTT; cdr3_aa: CASRRGGVNTEAFF
v_call: TRBV6-2/TRBV6-3; clone_size: -; d_call: -; j_call: TRBJ2-7; cdr3_nt: TGTGCCAGCAGTCAGCGACAGCACGAGCAGTACTTC; cdr3_aa: CASSQRQHEQYF
v_call: TRBV7-2; clone_size: few; d_call: -; j_call: TRBJ1-1; cdr3_nt: TGTGCCAGCAGCTTAACTTTCTGGAACACTGAAGCTTTCTTT; cdr3_aa: CASSLTFWNTEAFF
v_call: TRBV6-2/TRBV6-3; clone_size: -; d_call: -; j_call: TRBJ1-1; cdr3_nt: TGTGCCAGCAGTTACTCGAGGGTGGCTGAAGCTTTCTTT; cdr3_aa: CASSYSRVAEAFF
v_call: TRBV19; clone_size: -; d_call: -; j_call: TRBJ1-5; cdr3_nt: TGTGCCAGTAGTATTGAGGGAAACCAGCCCCAGCATTTT; cdr3_aa: CASSIEGNQPQHF
v_call: TRBV4-3; clone_size: -; d_call: -; j_call: TRBJ1-2; cdr3_nt: TGCGCCAGCAGCCAAGTTGTAGGGGCAGCTAATAACTATGGCTACACCTTC; cdr3_aa: CASSQVVGAANNYGYTF
v_call: TRBV5-1; clone_size: -; d_call: -; j_call: TRBJ1-2; cdr3_nt: TGCGCCAGCAGCTTGACTCTAGGGGACTACGGCTACACCTTC; cdr3_aa: CASSLTLGDYGYTF
v_call: TRBV18; clone_size: -; d_call: -; j_call: TRBJ1-5; cdr3_nt: TGTGCCAGCTCCCCGACAGTTGGGAGGGTCGAGAGCAATCAGCCCCAGCATTTT; cdr3_aa: CASSPTVGRVESNQPQHF
v_call: TRBV9; clone_size: -; d_call: TRBD2; j_call: TRBJ2-7; cdr3_nt: TGTGCCAGCAGCCCGAGACTAGCGGGGGGGCTCCTCGAGCAGTACTTC; cdr3_aa: CASSPRLAGGLLEQYF
v_call: TRBV5-5; clone_size: -; d_call: TRBD1; j_call: TRBJ1-5; cdr3_nt: TGTGCCAGCAGCCCGGACAGGGGGCTTGGTCAGCCCCAGCATTTT; cdr3_aa: CASSPDRGLGQPQHF